This paragraph reports one TCR beta chain. Its antigen is currently unknown. This specimen comes from a study of cytomegalovirus exposure and HLA in healthy donors. Study-wide results and caveats: The study recorded 150 to 200 TCR beta chains that were cytomegalovirus-associated. A later analysis found most CMV-associated TCR beta chains apparently HLA-restricted.

It was with 60 Vbeta and 13 Jbeta primers that the PCR ran. This table comes from immunoSEQ multiplex PCR, and its TCRdb copy is limited to in-frame clones, with some not included. The table records approximately 220,000 clones, 60% to 85% of them present only once. Trimming stripped 7 bases from V and 1 base from J, with 13 bases between. The CDR3 has 14 residues. Germline loops: CDR1 SNHLY, CDR2 FYNNEI. The specimen sequenced was PBMCs. This receptor was obtained from a man aged 35-49 years in good health and CMV-seronegative. This rearrangement joins TRBV2 to TRBJ2-5; D gene unclear. CDR3 in DNA: TGTGCCAGCAAGGAGTATATTACCCAAGAGACCCAGTACTTC. This sequence encodes CASKEYITQETQYF.